This T cell receptor beta chain emerged from a study of cytotoxic CD8 clonotypes in ibrutinib-treated CLL. Looking at the study overall: Responses comprised about 25 partial and 2 complete; at median roughly 70 months, about 15 remained remitted and around twelve progressed.

As concerns this clone: Antigen specificity is unknown.

General study findings and limits: Sampling times, which were not matched between the groups, differed between sustained-remission patients and progressing patients. Baseline clonality was higher than in age-matched healthy donors and moved in step with circulating CD8+ T-cell counts. Contraction or stability on treatment was seen for public clonotypes, which were uncommon.

Sequencing used immunoSEQ multiplex PCR; TCRdb keeps in-frame clones, though not all of them. The sample includes around 97,000 clones, approximately 78% of them seen just once. Sequencing was performed on PBMCs, taken after 12 months of ibrutinib treatment. This receptor was identified in a human donor with chronic lymphocytic leukemia.

In nucleotides, the CDR3 is TGTGCCACCAGCAGTCAGGGTGCCGGGGAGCTGTTTTTT. This codes for CATSSQGAGELFF. The chain carries TRBV15 and TRBJ2-2; possibly TRBD1 for D (5 bases). V lost 3 bases and J 6 bases, leaving 8 bases between the germline ends. This CDR3 comprises 13 residues. CDR1 and CDR2 from the germline V gene are LNHNV and YYDKDF (reference sequence).